Sequencing of this T cell receptor beta chain was carried out in a study of shared clonotypes between healthy human individuals. In this sample, this clone turned up a few times. For each subset, genomic DNA was distributed in equal portions over several immunoSEQ plates. DNA input for the unsorted PBMC replicate PCRs was about 280 ng, about 32,000 T cell genomes. Original processing methods: ImmunoSEQ only sent back junction sequences with no quality scores, so filtering was done differently. Sequencing used immunoSEQ multiplex PCR; TCRdb keeps in-frame clones, though not all of them. V, J and clone size reflect that table, while D and trimming were determined from the DNA. Counted here are hundreds of thousands of clones, around 77% occurring once; the ten biggest clones make up around 12%. The CDR3 is 13 residues long. Trimming pared 8 bases from V and 2 bases from J, leaving 9 bases between. Looked up from germline, CDR1 is MDHEN and CDR2 is SYDVKM.

The TCR comes from a middle-aged woman in good health. Some clones in this sample may be carry-over from other donors' samples. The sample comprised PBMCs. The rearrangement uses TRBV28 and TRBJ1-4; D is uncertain. The CDR3 here is CASRAGTNEKLFF. Written as DNA, the CDR3 is TGTGCCAGCCGGGCAGGCACTAATGAAAAACTGTTTTTT.